These 24 T cell receptor beta chains were sequenced from one sample in a study of blood T cell repertoires in COVID-19. Only in-frame clones appear in the TCRdb table, and some are missing; sequencing was by immunoSEQ multiplex PCR. In the table there are a few hundred thousand clones, roughly 90% of which are singletons. The sequenced material came from peripheral blood. The source of these receptors is a woman in her 40s with COVID-19, enrolled during active disease.

The table lists this clone with a few counts. The chain recombines TRBV5-1 with TRBJ1-3, with TRBD1 identical over 9 bases. The J segment lost 2 bases and the V segment lost 4 bases, leaving 4 bases of the junction unmatched. The germline V gene encodes CDR1 SGHRS and CDR2 YFSETQ. CDR3 length: 15 amino acids. For the CDR3, the DNA is TGCGCCAGCAGCCAAGGGGACAGGGCTGGAAACACCATATATTTT. Translated, it gives CASSQGDRAGNTIYF.

The chain recombines TRBV2 with TRBJ1-5; D possibly corresponds to TRBD1 (6 bases). CDR1 is SNHLY and CDR2 is FYNNEI in the germline V gene. V lost 6 bases and J 0 bases, leaving 12 bases between the germline ends. This CDR3 contains 15 residues. CDR3 DNA: TGTGCCAGCAGCCTACAGGGTTCTAGCAATCAGCCCCAGCATTTT. Protein product: CASSLQGSSNQPQHF.

The chain recombines TRBV5-5 with TRBJ1-2, with D perhaps TRBD1 (5 bases). Germline values: CDR1 SGHKS, CDR2 YYEKEE (reference sequence). CDR3 size: 13 residues. The V end lost 8 bases, the J end lost 2 bases, and 13 bases lay between the germline ends. The DNA for the CDR3 is TGTGCCAGTTCCCGGGGGAGCAACTATGGCTACACCTTC. Protein sequence: CASSRGSNYGYTF.

DNA for the CDR3: TGTGCCAGCACCCTCGACAGGGGGCGTACCGGGGAGCTGTTTTTT. As protein: CASTLDRGRTGELFF. The rearrangement uses TRBV2 and TRBJ2-2, with 10 bases identical to TRBD1. Germline values: CDR1 SNHLY, CDR2 FYNNEI. The CDR3 has 15 amino acids. V lost 7 bases to trimming and J lost 5 bases; unmatched junction nucleotides: 7. Supplemented by reference TRBV2 and TRBJ2-2, the full variable domain reads EPEVTQTPSHQVTQMGQEVILRCVPISNHLYFYWYRQILGQKVEFLVSFYNNEISEKSEIFDDQFSVERPDGSNFTLKIRSTKLEDSAMYFCASTLDRGRTGELFFGEGSRLTVL.

The chain joins TRBV6-6 to TRBJ1-5, with D possibly TRBD1 on 6 matching bases. The CDR3 consists of 15 residues. The germline V and J ends were trimmed by 2 bases and 1 base, with 9 bases remaining between them. CDR1 MNHNY and CDR2 SVGAGI come from the germline V gene (reference sequence). CDR3 amino acids: CASSYIQGSNQPQHF. In DNA, the CDR3 is TGTGCCAGCAGTTACATACAGGGAAGCAATCAGCCCCAGCATTTT.

The chain has TRBV27 and TRBJ2-7; 7 positions match TRBD1. The junction had 10 bases not matched to a gene; V was cut back by 4 bases and J by 4 bases. The CDR3 totals 15 residues. Germline V gives CDR1 MNHEY, CDR2 SMNVEV (reference sequence). The CDR3 region is CASSSPPTGRYEQYF. CDR3 nucleotides: TGTGCCAGCAGTTCCCCTCCGACAGGGCGTTACGAGCAGTACTTC.

V and J are TRBV18 and TRBJ1-4; no clear D gene. The CDR3 consists of 16 residues. CDR1 is KGHSH and CDR2 is LQKENI in the germline V gene. Trimming removed 3 bases from V and 4 bases from J, with 15 bases in between. CDR3 in amino acids: CASSPIAGTSNEKLFF. In DNA form, the CDR3 reads TGTGCCAGCTCACCGATCGCGGGTACGAGTAATGAAAAACTGTTTTTT.

V gene TRBV20-1 combines with J gene TRBJ1-2; D possibly corresponds to TRBD1 (6 bases). Trimming removed 3 bases at V and 3 bases at J, with 14 bases between. The CDR3 runs to 14 residues. CDR1 and CDR2 from the germline V gene are DFQATT and SNEGSKA (reference sequence). For the CDR3, the DNA is TGCAGTGCTAGTGGTAGGGGGTTTGACTATGGCTACACCTTC. It encodes CSASGRGFDYGYTF.

The V call is TRBV20-1, the J call TRBJ2-7; D is undetermined. Between the trimmed V and J ends, which lost 3 bases and 3 bases, there was a span of 6 bases. The CDR3 is made up of 11 amino acids. CDR1 and CDR2 (germline): DFQATT, SNEGSKA (reference sequence). The CDR3 DNA follows: TGCAGTGCTAGTAAGAGCTACGAGCAGTACTTC. This sequence encodes CSASKSYEQYF.

The sample holds one count of this clone. The chain uses TRBV11-2 and TRBJ2-7, with TRBD1 matching over 8 bases. There are 18 residues in the CDR3. Germline values: CDR1 SGHAT, CDR2 FQNNGV. Unmatched junction bases numbered 18, after V lost 6 bases and J lost 2 bases. CDR3 amino acids: CASRRTGTGPQGAYEQYF. CDR3 sequence (DNA): TGTGCCAGCAGGCGAACCGGGACAGGCCCTCAGGGAGCCTACGAGCAGTACTTC.

The chain employs TRBV28 and TRBJ1-4; a weak D match, TRBD1 (5 bases). The CDR3 runs 15 residues. Looked up from germline, CDR1 is MDHEN and CDR2 is SYDVKM. V lost 2 bases to trimming and J lost 3 bases, with 10 bases between them. The CDR3 loop is CASSLGRGSNEKLFF. The CDR3, as DNA: TGTGCCAGCAGTTTAGGGCGGGGGTCTAATGAAAAACTGTTTTTT. Complete variable domain (other parts from reference TRBV28 and TRBJ1-4): DVKVTQSSRYLVKRTGEKVFLECVQDMDHENMFWYRQDPGLGLRLIYFSYDVKMKEKGDIPEGYSVSREKKERFSLILESASTNQTSMYLCASSLGRGSNEKLFFGSGTQLSVL.

This sequence joins TRBV20-1 and TRBJ2-7; TRBD1 is a possible D gene (6 bases). CDR1 and CDR2 from the germline V gene are DFQATT and SNEGSKA (reference sequence). V shed 3 bases and J shed 2 bases, with 17 bases lying between them. The CDR3 length is 15 residues. The CDR3 loop is CSASAVVRGPYEQYF. The CDR3 DNA reads TGCAGTGCTAGTGCCGTTGTCAGGGGTCCCTACGAGCAGTACTTC.

This chain connects TRBV3-1 (or the pseudogene TRBV3-2) to TRBJ2-2, with D possibly TRBD2 on 5 matching bases. There are 14 residues in the CDR3. V gave up 4 bases and J gave up 8 bases, with 14 bases separating them. Germline V gene data show CDR1 as LGHDT and CDR2 as YNNKEL (reference sequence). CDR3 residues: CASSPARVGGELFF. CDR3 sequence (DNA): TGTGCCAGCAGCCCTGCGAGGGTGGGGGGGGAGCTGTTTTTT.

The J gene is TRBJ2-3, the V gene TRBV9; 7 bases map to TRBD2. The CDR3 is made up of 19 amino acids. The junction had 16 bases not matched to a gene; V was cut back by 3 bases and J by 0 bases. The germline CDR1 and CDR2 sequences are SGDLS and YYNGEE. In DNA form, the CDR3 reads TGTGCCAGCAGCGCGCGGGGGAGGGCGGCAGCCCTTAGCACAGATACGCAGTATTTT. Encoded protein: CASSARGRAAALSTDTQYF.

For the CDR3, the DNA is TGTGCCAGCAGCCCGACAGGGGTCCACCCTGTACAGTTCTTC. This codes for CASSPTGVHPVQFF. The chain links TRBV3-1 (or the pseudogene TRBV3-2) to TRBJ2-1; 8 nucleotides match TRBD1. Germline V CDR1 and CDR2: LGHDT, YNNKEL (reference sequence). V gave up 4 bases and J gave up 13 bases; unmatched junction bases: 12. The CDR3 runs to 14 residues.

V usage is TRBV11-2 and J usage is TRBJ1-3; TRBD1 is a possible D gene (6 bases). This CDR3 comprises 16 residues. Germline V gene lookup returns CDR1 SGHAT and CDR2 FQNNGV. Trimming left V 5 bases short and J 0 bases short, with 14 bases between. CDR3 sequence: CASSPGLRGSGNTIYF. The CDR3 coding sequence is TGTGCCAGCAGCCCGGGCCTCAGGGGCTCTGGAAACACCATATATTTT.

The rearrangement joins TRBV7-9 to TRBJ1-3; possibly TRBD1 for D (6 bases). The V and J ends lost 5 bases and 0 bases respectively, with 14 bases between them. Germline loops: CDR1 SEHNR, CDR2 FQNEAQ (reference sequence). This CDR3 is built from 16 residues. Here the CDR3 DNA reads TGTGCCAGCAGCAACCGGGACACAAACTCTGGAAACACCATATATTTT. Translating gives CASSNRDTNSGNTIYF.

A few counts support this clone. The V call is TRBV9, the J call TRBJ1-1, with D possibly being TRBD1 (6 bases). Germline CDR1 reads SGDLS; CDR2 reads YYNGEE. The CDR3 extends over 14 amino acids. The V end lost 0 bases, the J end lost 8 bases, and 14 bases lay between the germline ends. The CDR3 DNA reads as TGTGCCAGCAGCGTAGGGACAGTCCCTAGAGAAGCTTTCTTT. Translating gives CASSVGTVPREAFF.

The chain combines TRBV6-5 with TRBJ2-7; tentatively, D is TRBD2 (6 bases). This CDR3 is 15 amino acids long. Germline V gives CDR1 MNHEY, CDR2 SVGAGI. V lost 7 bases to trimming and J lost 7 bases, with 23 bases between them. CDR3 protein: CASTSNGRGRFEQYF. As DNA, the CDR3 is TGTGCCAGCACCTCAAATGGGCGGGGACGATTTGAGCAGTACTTC.

This clone was counted at least ten times. The V gene is TRBV7-2, the J gene TRBJ2-7, with D possibly matching TRBD2 (6 bases). Deletions cut 3 bases from V and 12 bases from J, with 21 bases between. Germline V lookup: CDR1 SGHTA, CDR2 FQGNSA. This CDR3 contains 14 residues. The CDR3 DNA reads TGTGCCAGCAGCTTGGGTCTTAAGCGGGCAAACCTGTACTTC. Translated: CASSLGLKRANLYF. The full variable domain, its missing parts supplied by reference TRBV7-2 and TRBJ2-7, is GAGVSQSPSNKVTEKGKDVELRCDPISGHTALYWYRQSLGQGLEFLIYFQGNSAPDKSGLPSDRFSAERTGGSVSTLTIQRTQQEDSAVYLCASSLGLKRANLYFGPGTRLTVT.

The CDR3 sequence is CASSYGGRRLGTQYF. DNA for the CDR3: TGTGCCAGCAGTTACGGGGGCCGTAGATTGGGGACCCAGTACTTC. The gene calls are TRBV6-2 or TRBV6-3 and TRBJ2-5; possible D gene TRBD1, 6 bases. CDR1 and CDR2 from the germline V gene are MNHEY and SVGEGT. V lost 2 bases, J lost 7 bases, and 17 bases lay in between. This CDR3 is built from 15 residues.

CDR3 bases: TGTGCCAGCAGCTTTGCGGAGGTCTTTCCCGGGTCCTACGAGCAGTACTTC. Protein product: CASSFAEVFPGSYEQYF. The J gene is TRBJ2-7, the V gene TRBV12-1; the table names TRBD2, a call not compared with the DNA. TRBV12-1 is listed as a pseudogene. The length of the CDR3 is 17 residues.

CDR3: CASSLEAGLLTNYGYTF. In DNA form, the CDR3 reads TGTGCCAGCAGCTTAGAGGCAGGGCTGTTGACTAACTATGGCTACACCTTC. The chain combines TRBV7-2 with TRBJ1-2; a possible D gene is TRBD1 (5 bases). The CDR3 loop spans 17 amino acids. CDR1 SGHTA and CDR2 FQGNSA come from the germline V gene. V dropped 1 base and J dropped 0 bases, with 15 bases sitting between them.

V is TRBV30 and J is TRBJ1-1, with 7 bases lining up with TRBD1. V shed 5 bases and J 4 bases; nucleotides not matched to a gene: 7. Germline loops: CDR1 GTSNPN, CDR2 SVGIG (reference sequence). This CDR3 has 13 amino acids. The CDR3 nucleotides are TGTGCCTGGGAGCTGAACAGGGGCACTGAAGCTTTCTTT. Residues: CAWELNRGTEAFF.